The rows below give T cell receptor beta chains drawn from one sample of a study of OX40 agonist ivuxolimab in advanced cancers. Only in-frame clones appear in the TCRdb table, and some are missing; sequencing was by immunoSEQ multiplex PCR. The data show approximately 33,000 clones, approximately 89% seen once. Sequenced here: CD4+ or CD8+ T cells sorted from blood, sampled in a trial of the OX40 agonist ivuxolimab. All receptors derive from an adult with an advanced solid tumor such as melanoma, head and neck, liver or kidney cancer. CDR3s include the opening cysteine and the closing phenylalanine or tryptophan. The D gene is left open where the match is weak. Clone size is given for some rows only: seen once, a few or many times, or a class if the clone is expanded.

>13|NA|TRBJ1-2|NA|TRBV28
TGTGCCAGCACGGGAGGGCAATTCTATGGCTACACCTTC
CASTGGQFYGYTF
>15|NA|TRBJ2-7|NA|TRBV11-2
TGTGCCAGCAGCTTAATTAGGGGGAGCTCCTACGAGCAGTACTTC
CASSLIRGSSYEQYF
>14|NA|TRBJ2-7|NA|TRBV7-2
TGTGCCAGCAGCTTAGGTGGGGGAATCTACGAGCAGTACTTC
CASSLGGGIYEQYF
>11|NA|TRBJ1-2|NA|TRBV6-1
TGTGCCAGCTCCAGGACAGATGGCTACACCTTC
CASSRTDGYTF
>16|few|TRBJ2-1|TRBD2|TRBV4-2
TGTGCCAGCAGCCAAGACGGACTAGCGGGAGGTAATGAGCAGTTCTTC
CASSQDGLAGGNEQFF
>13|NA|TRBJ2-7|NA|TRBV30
TGTGCCTGGAGCACAAGGGACTCCTACGAGCAGTACTTC
CAWSTRDSYEQYF
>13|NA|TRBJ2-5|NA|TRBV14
TGTGCCAGCAGCCAGATTCGGAAAGAGACCCAGTACTTC
CASSQIRKETQYF
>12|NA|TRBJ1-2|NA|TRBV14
TGTGCCAGCAGCCAAGGCACCTATGGCTACACCTTC
CASSQGTYGYTF
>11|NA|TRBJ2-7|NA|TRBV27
TGTGCCAGCGGCCCCTCCGCCGAGCAGTACTTC
CASGPSAEQYF
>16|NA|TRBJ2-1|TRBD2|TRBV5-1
TGCGCCAGCAGCTTGCATGCGGGAGGGGATTTGGGTGAGCAGTTCTTC
CASSLHAGGDLGEQFF
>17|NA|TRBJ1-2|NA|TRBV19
TGTGCCAGTAGTATGCTTCGTGAAGACCGCCATAGGTCGGGCTACACCTTC
CASSMLREDRHRSGYTF
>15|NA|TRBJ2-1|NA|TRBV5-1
TGCGCCAGCAGCCAGGGGCAGAGCTCCTACAATGAGCAGTTCTTC
CASSQGQSSYNEQFF
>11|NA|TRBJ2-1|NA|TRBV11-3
TGTGCCAGCAGCTTAGCCTATGAGCAGTTCTTC
CASSLAYEQFF
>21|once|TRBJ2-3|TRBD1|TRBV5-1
TGCGCCAGCAGCCAAAGAGGGGGACAGGGGGCTTACCGGCCGAGCACAGATACGCAGTATTTT
CASSQRGGQGAYRPSTDTQYF
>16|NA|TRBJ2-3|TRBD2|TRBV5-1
TGCGCCAGCAGCTTTTGGGGGACTAGCGGGCCAGATACGCAGTATTTT
CASSFWGTSGPDTQYF
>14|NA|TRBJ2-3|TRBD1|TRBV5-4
TGTGCCAGCAGCAACGACAGGGGAGCAGATACGCAGTATTTT
CASSNDRGADTQYF
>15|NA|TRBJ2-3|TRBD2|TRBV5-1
TGCGCCAGCCAGGGACTAGCGGAAAACACAGATACGCAGTATTTT
CASQGLAENTDTQYF
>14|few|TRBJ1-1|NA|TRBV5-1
TGCGCCAGCAGCTTCCAGGGGCTGAACACTGAAGCTTTCTTT
CASSFQGLNTEAFF
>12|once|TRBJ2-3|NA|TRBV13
TGTGCCAGCAGCCCCATGGTCGAGACGCAGTATTTT
CASSPMVETQYF
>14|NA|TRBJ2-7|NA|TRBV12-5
TGTGCTAGTGGTTTAATCGGACTAGGGGGCGAGCAGTACTTC
CASGLIGLGGEQYF
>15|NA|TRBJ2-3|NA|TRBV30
TGTGCCTGGATTCCAGGGAGGGGGTGGACAGATACGCAGTATTTT
CAWIPGRGWTDTQYF
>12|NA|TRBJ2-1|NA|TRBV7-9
TGTGCCAGCAGCCGCCAGGGGAATGAGCAGTTCTTC
CASSRQGNEQFF
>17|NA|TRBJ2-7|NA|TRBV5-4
TGTGCCAGCAGCACCCGCTCAGGGGGAGGAGGATCCTACGAGCAGTACTTC
CASSTRSGGGGSYEQYF
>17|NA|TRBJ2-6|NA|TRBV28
TGTGCCAGCAGTTTATCCCCGTCGTTCCAGGAGGCCAACGTCCTGACTTTC
CASSLSPSFQEANVLTF
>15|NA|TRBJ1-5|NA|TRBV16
TGTGCCAGCAGCCAATCTGGACATGACAATCAGCCCCAGCATTTT
CASSQSGHDNQPQHF
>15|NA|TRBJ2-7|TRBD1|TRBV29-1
TGCAGCGTCGCAGGACGGGACAGATTACGGGGCGAGCAGTACTTC
CSVAGRDRLRGEQYF
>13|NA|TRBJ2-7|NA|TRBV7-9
TGTGCCAGCAGCTCCAGGGGTCCCTACGAGCAGTACTTC
CASSSRGPYEQYF
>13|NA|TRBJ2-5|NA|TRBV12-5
TGTGCTAGTGGTATGGGATACCAAGAGACCCAGTACTTC
CASGMGYQETQYF
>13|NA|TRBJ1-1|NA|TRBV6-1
TGTGCCAGCAGTGTAGAGGGCTCCACTGAAGCTTTCTTT
CASSVEGSTEAFF
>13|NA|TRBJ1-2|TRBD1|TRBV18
TGTGCCAGCTCACGACAGGGAGACCCGGACTACACCTTC
CASSRQGDPDYTF
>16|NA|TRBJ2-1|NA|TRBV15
TGTGCCACCAGCAGAGAATTAATCCAGTCCTACAATGAGCAGTTCTTC
CATSRELIQSYNEQFF